The T cell receptor beta chain under discussion was sequenced for a study of blood T cell repertoires in COVID-19. On the study more broadly: COVID-19 samples collected from the United States, Italy and Spain covered acute and convalescent phases.

The CDR3 totals 15 residues. Germline CDR1 GTSNPN, CDR2 SVGIG (reference sequence). The ends lost 1 base at V and 2 bases at J; junction bases unmatched: 7. Original analysis: Amplification from reference gene primers served as the basis for estimated nucleated cell counts. Generated by immunoSEQ multiplex PCR, the TCRdb table keeps only in-frame clones and is missing some. D and trimming come from the DNA, and the V and J calls and clone size come from that table. The data show more than 300,000 clones, with around 87% seen just once and 8% to 13% held by the top ten. Sequences were obtained from peripheral blood. The TCR was taken from a woman in her 30s with COVID-19, enrolled during active disease. The chain joins TRBV30 to TRBJ2-7; 8 positions agree with TRBD1. This CDR3 reads CAWSAGGTGPYEQYF. CDR3 DNA: TGTGCCTGGAGTGCTGGCGGGACAGGACCCTACGAGCAGTACTTC.